This TCR beta chain was documented in a study of cytomegalovirus exposure and HLA in healthy donors. Regarding the study as a whole: Highly shared sequence variants in one cluster were likely a sequencing artifact.

This clone was picked up a small number of times. Its specificity is unknown. Primers: 60 Vbeta forward and 13 Jbeta reverse. The assay was immunoSEQ multiplex PCR, and TCRdb's table has in-frame clones only and misses some. This table holds just under 95,000 clones, 84% found once. Sample: PBMCs. This TCR derives from a woman aged 18-29 years in good health and CMV-seropositive.

Here the CDR3 reads CASKAGTSTGEQYF. Written as DNA, the CDR3 is TGTGCCAGCAAGGCCGGGACATCGACTGGTGAGCAGTACTTC. The chain employs TRBV27 and TRBJ2-7, with D possibly matching TRBD1 (6 bases). Per the germline V gene, CDR1 is MNHEY and CDR2 is SMNVEV (reference sequence). This CDR3 region has 14 residues. V dropped 7 bases and J dropped 7 bases, with 20 bases sitting between them.